This entry is about one T cell receptor (beta chain). Some clones are missing from TCRdb's copy, which holds only in-frame ones; the method was immunoSEQ multiplex PCR. Here the sample spans 85,000 to 100,000 clones, approximately 91% being singletons. The sample comes from a study of T cells in tuberculosis. Study overall: T cells were selected with CD1B tetramers loaded with glucose monomycolate. Overall study results and limits: Low-affinity CD1B-GMM tetramer-binding T cells may have been missed.

Sorting used thawed, overnight-rested PBMC stained with anti-CD3, a viability dye and GMM-loaded CD1B tetramer. CD1B tetramers were loaded with Rhodococcus equi-derived C32 glucose monomycolate. Each donor contributed about 100,000 sorted tetramer-negative cells. Germline CDR1 and CDR2: KGHSH and LQKENI. The ends lost 3 bases at V and 4 bases at J; junction bases unmatched: 14. The CDR3 runs 17 residues. This clonotype was obtained from an adult woman with latent tuberculosis. The chain employs TRBV18 and TRBJ2-5; 7 bases fit TRBD1. The sequenced sample was CD1b-GMM tetramer-negative cells sorted from PBMCs. The CDR3 sequence: CASSPYAGGGRRETQYF. CDR3 nucleotide sequence: TGTGCCAGCTCACCTTACGCAGGGGGTGGTCGGAGAGAGACCCAGTACTTC.